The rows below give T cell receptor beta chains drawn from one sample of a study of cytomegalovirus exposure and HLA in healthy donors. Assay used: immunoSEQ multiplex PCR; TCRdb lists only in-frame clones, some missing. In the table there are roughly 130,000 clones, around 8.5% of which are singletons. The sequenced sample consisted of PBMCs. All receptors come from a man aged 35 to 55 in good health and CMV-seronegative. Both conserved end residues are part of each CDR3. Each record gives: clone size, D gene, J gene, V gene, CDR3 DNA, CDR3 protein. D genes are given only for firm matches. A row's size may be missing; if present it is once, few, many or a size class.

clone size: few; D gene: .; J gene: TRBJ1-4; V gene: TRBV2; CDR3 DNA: TGTGCCAGCAGTGAATCCCAGGGAGGGAATGAAAAACTGTTTTTT; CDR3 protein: CASSESQGGNEKLFF
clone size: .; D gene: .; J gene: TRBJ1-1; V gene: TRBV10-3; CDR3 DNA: TGTGCCATCAAGGGGGGCCTGCAGGGAGGGTGGGACACTGAAGCTTTCTTT; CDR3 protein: CAIKGGLQGGWDTEAFF
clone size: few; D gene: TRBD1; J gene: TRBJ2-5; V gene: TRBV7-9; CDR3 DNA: TGTGCCAGCAGAACCTCCGGGACAGAAGAGACCCAGTACTTC; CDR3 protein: CASRTSGTEETQYF
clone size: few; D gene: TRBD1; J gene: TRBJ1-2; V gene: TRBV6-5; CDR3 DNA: TGTGCCAGCAGAAGCCAACAGGGGACCTATGGCTACACCTTC; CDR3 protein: CASRSQQGTYGYTF
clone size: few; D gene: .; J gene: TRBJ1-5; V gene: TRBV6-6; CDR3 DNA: TGTGCCAGCACCGAGTTGGTTGTACAGCCCCAGCATTTT; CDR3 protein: CASTELVVQPQHF
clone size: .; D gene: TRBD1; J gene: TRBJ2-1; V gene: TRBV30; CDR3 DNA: TGTGCCTGGAATCCCGGGACAGGAGCCTACAATGAGCAGTTCTTC; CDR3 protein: CAWNPGTGAYNEQFF
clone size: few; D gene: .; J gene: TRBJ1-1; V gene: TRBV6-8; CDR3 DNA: TGTGCCAAGCTCAACCCGTCGGGGACTGAAGCTTTCTTT; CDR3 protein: CAKLNPSGTEAFF
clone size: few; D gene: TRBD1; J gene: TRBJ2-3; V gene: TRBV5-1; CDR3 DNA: TGCGCCCGCAGCTTGGGACAGGGCCCAGATACGCAGTATTTT; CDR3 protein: CARSLGQGPDTQYF
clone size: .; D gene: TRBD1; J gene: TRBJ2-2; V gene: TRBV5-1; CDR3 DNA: TGCGCCAGCAGCGCCGGGACAGGGGAGACCGGGGAGCTGTTTTTT; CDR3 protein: CASSAGTGETGELFF
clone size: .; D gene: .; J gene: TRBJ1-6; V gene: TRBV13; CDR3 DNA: TGTGCCAGCAGCTTGCGACTGGAGCCGGGTTCACCCCTCCACTTT; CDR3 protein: CASSLRLEPGSPLHF
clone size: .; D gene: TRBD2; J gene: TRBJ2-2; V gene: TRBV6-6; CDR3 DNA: TGTGCCAGCAGTTATGAGCGGGGGCTCACCGGGGAGCTGTTTTTT; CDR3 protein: CASSYERGLTGELFF
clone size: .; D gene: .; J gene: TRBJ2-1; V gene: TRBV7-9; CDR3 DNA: TGTGCCAGCAGCCAACCCGGGGGGAAACAGGGATACAATGAGCAGTTCTTC; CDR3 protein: CASSQPGGKQGYNEQFF
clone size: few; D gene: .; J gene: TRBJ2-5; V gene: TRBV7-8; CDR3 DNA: TGTGCCAGCAGCGCACCGGAGGTCCGGGAGACCCAGTACTTC; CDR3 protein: CASSAPEVRETQYF
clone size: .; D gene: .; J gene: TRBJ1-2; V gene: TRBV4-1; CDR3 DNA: TGCGCCAGCAGCCAAGTCGAAGGGGCGTTAGATGGCTACACCTTC; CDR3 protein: CASSQVEGALDGYTF
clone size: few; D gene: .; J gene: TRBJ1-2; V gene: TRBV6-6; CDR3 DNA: TGTGCCAGCAGTTACCTCCAGGCACGATACGGCTACACCTTC; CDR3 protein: CASSYLQARYGYTF
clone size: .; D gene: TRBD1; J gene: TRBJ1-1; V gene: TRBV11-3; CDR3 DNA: TGTGCCAGCAGCGCAGGGGGCCGGACTGAAGCTTTCTTT; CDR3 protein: CASSAGGRTEAFF
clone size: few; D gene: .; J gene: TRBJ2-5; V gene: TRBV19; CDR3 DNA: TGTGCCAGTAGTCCCGGGGGAGAAGAGACCCAGTACTTC; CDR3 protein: CASSPGGEETQYF
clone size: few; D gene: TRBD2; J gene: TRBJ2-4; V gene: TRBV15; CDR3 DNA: TGTGCCACCAGCAGTTTCTTGACGGGAGGCAAAAACATTCAGTACTTC; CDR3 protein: CATSSFLTGGKNIQYF
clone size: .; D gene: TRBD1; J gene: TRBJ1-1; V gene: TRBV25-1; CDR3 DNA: TGTGCCAGCAGGGACAGGGGGCTGGGTGAAGCTTTCTTT; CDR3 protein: CASRDRGLGEAFF
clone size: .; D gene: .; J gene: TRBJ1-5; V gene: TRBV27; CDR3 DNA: TGTGCCAGCAGTTTAGCAGGAACCAATCAGCCCCAGCATTTT; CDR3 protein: CASSLAGTNQPQHF
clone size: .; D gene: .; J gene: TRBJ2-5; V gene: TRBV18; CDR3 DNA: TGTGCCAGCTCACCCAGGGGGGTCCAAGAGACCCAGTACTTC; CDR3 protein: CASSPRGVQETQYF
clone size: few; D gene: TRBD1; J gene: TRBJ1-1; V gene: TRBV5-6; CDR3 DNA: TGTGCCAGCAGCTCCATTGAAGGGACAGCCCACACTGAAGCTTTCTTT; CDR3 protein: CASSSIEGTAHTEAFF
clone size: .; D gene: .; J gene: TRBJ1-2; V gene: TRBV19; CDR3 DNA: TGTGCCAGTAGTATTAGTAGCGGGGGCCACTATGGCTACACCTTC; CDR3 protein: CASSISSGGHYGYTF
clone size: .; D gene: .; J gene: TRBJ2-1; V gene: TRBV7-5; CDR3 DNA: TGTGCCACCCCCCTGGGGCATGGTGAGCAGTTCTTC; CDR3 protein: CATPLGHGEQFF
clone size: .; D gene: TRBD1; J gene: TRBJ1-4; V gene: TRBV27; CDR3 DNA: TGTGCCAGCAGTTTACGCCTACTTGGACAGGGGGAATGGGAAAAACTGTTTTTT; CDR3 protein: CASSLRLLGQGEWEKLFF
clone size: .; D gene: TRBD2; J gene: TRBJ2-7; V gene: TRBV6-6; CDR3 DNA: TGTGCCAGCAGTCTTACTAGCGGGGTCTCCTACGAGCAGTACTTC; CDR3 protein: CASSLTSGVSYEQYF
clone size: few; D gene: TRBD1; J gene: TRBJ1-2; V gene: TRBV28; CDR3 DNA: TGTGCCAGCAGTGCCGGGACAGGGGAATTTTATGGCTACACCTTC; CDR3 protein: CASSAGTGEFYGYTF
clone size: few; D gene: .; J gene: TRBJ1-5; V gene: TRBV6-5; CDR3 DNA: TGTGCCAGCAGCCCCCTCGGAGGGTCCCATCAGCCCCAGCATTTT; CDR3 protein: CASSPLGGSHQPQHF
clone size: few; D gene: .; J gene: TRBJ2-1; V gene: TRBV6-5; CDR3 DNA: TGTGCCAGCAGTCCGGGTTCCCTTTACAATGAGCAGTTCTTC; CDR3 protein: CASSPGSLYNEQFF
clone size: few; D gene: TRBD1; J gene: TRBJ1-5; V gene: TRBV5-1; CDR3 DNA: TGCGCCAGCAGCTATACAGGGGCTCAGCCCCAGCATTTT; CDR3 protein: CASSYTGAQPQHF
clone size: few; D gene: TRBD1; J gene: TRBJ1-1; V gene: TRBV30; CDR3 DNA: TGTGCCTGGACGGTTAGGACAGGTTGGGACACTGAAGCTTTCTTT; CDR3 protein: CAWTVRTGWDTEAFF
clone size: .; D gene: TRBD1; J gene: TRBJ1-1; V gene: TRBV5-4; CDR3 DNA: TGTGCCAGCAGCTTGGGACAGGGGGCAGGGACTGAAGCTTTCTTT; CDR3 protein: CASSLGQGAGTEAFF
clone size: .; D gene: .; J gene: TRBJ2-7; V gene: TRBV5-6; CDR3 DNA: TGTGCCAGCAGCGGTACGACAGGACTTAGCTCCTACGAGCAGTACTTC; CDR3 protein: CASSGTTGLSSYEQYF